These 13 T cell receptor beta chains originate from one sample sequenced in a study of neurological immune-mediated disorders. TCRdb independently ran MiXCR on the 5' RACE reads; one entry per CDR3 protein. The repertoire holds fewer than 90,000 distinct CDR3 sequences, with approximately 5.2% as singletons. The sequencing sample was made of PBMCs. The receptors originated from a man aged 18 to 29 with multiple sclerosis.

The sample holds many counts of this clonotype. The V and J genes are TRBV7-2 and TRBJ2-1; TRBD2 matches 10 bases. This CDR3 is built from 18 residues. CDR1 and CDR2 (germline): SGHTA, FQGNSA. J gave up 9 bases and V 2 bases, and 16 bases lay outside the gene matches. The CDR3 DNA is TGTGCCAGCAGCTTAACCGGACTAAGAGCGGGAGGGTCGGTTGAGCAGTTCTTC. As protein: CASSLTGLRAGGSVEQFF.

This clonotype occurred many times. CDR3 region: CASSPVAGGAYEQYF. The CDR3 DNA is TGCGCCAGCAGCCCGGTAGCGGGAGGGGCCTACGAGCAGTACTTC. The rearrangement links TRBV5-1 to TRBJ2-7; 11 bases match TRBD2. J lost 2 bases, V lost 4 bases, and 5 bases had no gene match. CDR1 is SGHRS and CDR2 is YFSETQ in the germline V gene. CDR3 length equals 15 residues.

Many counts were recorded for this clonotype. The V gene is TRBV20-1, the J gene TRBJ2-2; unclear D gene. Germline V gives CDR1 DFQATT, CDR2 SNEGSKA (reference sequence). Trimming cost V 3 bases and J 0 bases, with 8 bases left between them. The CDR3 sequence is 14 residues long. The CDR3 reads CSASEGANTGELFF. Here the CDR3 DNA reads TGCAGTGCTAGTGAAGGTGCGAACACCGGGGAGCTGTTTTTT.

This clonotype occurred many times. This chain's CDR3 is CATSRDPAYEQYF. The CDR3 nucleotides read TGTGCCACCAGCAGAGATCCCGCCTACGAGCAGTACTTC. The chain has TRBV15 and TRBJ2-7, with D hard to call. Germline-derived CDR1 and CDR2 are LNHNV and YYDKDF (reference sequence). V lost 0 bases and J lost 2, with 5 bases in between. CDR3 length: 13 amino acids.

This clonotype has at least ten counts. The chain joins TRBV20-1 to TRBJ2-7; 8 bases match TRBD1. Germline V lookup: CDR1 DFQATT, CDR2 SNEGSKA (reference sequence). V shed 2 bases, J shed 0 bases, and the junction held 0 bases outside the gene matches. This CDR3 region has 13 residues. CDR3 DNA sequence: TGCAGTGCTAGAACAGGGGGCTCCTACGAGCAGTACTTC. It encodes CSARTGGSYEQYF.

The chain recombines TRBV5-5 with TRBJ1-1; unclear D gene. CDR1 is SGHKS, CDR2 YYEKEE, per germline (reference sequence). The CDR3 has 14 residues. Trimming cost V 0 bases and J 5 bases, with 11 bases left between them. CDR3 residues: CASSLEKAFTEAFF. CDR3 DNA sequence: TGTGCCAGCAGCTTGGAAAAGGCTTTTACTGAAGCTTTCTTT.

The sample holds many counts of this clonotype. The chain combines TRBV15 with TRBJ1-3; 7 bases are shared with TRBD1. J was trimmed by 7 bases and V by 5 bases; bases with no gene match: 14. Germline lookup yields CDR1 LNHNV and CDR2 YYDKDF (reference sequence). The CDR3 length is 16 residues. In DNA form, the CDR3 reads TGTGCCACCAGCGGGAGACAGGGAACAACGGAGAACACCATATATTTT. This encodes CATSGRQGTTENTIYF.

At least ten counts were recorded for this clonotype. CDR3 residues: CASSSRTGGGETQYF. The CDR3 DNA sequence: TGCGCCAGCAGCTCACGGACAGGGGGAGGAGAGACCCAGTACTTC. This chain links TRBV5-1 with TRBJ2-5, with 10 bases identical to TRBD1. The germline V gene has CDR1 SGHRS and CDR2 YFSETQ. The CDR3 runs to 15 residues. J lost 4 bases, V lost 3 bases, and 6 bases had no gene match.

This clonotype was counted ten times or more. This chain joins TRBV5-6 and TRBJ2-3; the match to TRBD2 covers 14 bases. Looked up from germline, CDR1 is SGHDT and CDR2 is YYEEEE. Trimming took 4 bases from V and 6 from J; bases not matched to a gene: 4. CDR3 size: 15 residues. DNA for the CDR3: TGTGCCAGCAGCCAGACTAGCGGGGGGGCGGATACGCAGTATTTT. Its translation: CASSQTSGGADTQYF.

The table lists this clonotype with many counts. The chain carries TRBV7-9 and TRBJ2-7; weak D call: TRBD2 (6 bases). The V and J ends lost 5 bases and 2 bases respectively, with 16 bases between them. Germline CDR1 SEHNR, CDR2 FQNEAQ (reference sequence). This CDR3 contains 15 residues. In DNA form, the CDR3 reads TGTGCCAGCAGCGCCTCTCGGGACTTGACCTACGAGCAGTACTTC. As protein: CASSASRDLTYEQYF.

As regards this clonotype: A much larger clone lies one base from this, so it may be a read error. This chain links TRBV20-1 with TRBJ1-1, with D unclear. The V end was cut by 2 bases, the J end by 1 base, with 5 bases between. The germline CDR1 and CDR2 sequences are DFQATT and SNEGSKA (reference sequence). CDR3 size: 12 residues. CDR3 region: CSARQGNTEAFF. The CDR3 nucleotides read TGCAGTGCTAGACAAGGGAACACTGAAGCTTTCTTT.

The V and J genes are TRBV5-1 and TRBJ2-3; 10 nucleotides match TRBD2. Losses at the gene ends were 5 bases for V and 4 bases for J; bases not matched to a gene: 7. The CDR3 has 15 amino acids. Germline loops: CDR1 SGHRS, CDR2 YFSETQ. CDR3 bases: TGCGCCAGCAGTCCCAGCGGGGGGGCCTCAGATACGCAGTATTTT. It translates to CASSPSGGASDTQYF.

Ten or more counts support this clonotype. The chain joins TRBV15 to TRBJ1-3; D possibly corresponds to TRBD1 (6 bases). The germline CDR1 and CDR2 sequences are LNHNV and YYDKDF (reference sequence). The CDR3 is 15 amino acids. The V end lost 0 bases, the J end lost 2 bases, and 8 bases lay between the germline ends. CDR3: CATSRDSGAGNTIYF. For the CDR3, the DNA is TGTGCCACCAGCAGAGATTCAGGGGCTGGAAACACCATATATTTT.